The source of this T cell receptor beta chain is a study of blood T cell repertoires in COVID-19. Here immunoSEQ multiplex PCR was the method, and the copy in TCRdb shows in-frame clones only, minus some. The repertoire holds about 260,000 clones, with around 86% as singletons. This clone was observed once. The junction had 2 bases not matched to a gene; V was cut back by 7 bases and J by 3 bases. Germline lookup yields CDR1 SQVTM and CDR2 ANQGSEA. This CDR3 has 12 amino acids. The rearrangement uses TRBV29-1 and TRBJ2-2; 7 nucleotides line up with TRBD1. The material sequenced was PBMCs or T cells enriched from blood (not recorded which). The sequence was collected from a woman between 50 and 59 years old who had recovered from COVID-19. The CDR3: CSATGYTGELFF. In nucleotides, the CDR3 is TGCAGCGCGACAGGGTACACCGGGGAGCTGTTTTTT.